This T cell receptor beta chain was profiled in a study of identical twins. Germline lookup yields CDR1 SGHDN and CDR2 FVKESK. Trimming took off 2 bases at V and 2 bases at J, with 16 bases between the two ends. The CDR3 is 18 amino acids. MiXCR, run by TCRdb on the 5' RACE reads, gives a single entry per CDR3 protein. The sample holds about 660,000 distinct CDR3 sequences, over 8.5% seen once. These same records also appear under a second study, on yellow fever vaccine responses in identical twins.

J is TRBJ2-6 and V is TRBV14, with D possibly being TRBD2 (6 bases). The clonotype originates from a woman aged 18-29 years in good health. Sequenced input: PBMCs. CDR3 nucleotides: TGTGCCAGCAGCCAATTGGAGGGGAGTTTCGCTGGGGCCAACGTCCTGACTTTC. Protein sequence: CASSQLEGSFAGANVLTF.